The sample holds a few counts of the clone carrying this T cell receptor (beta chain). Its antigen is not identified. Here immunoSEQ multiplex PCR was the method, and the copy in TCRdb shows in-frame clones only, minus some. This sample yields 60,000 to 75,000 clones, of which around four fifths are seen a single time; 5.2% belongs to the top ten. This record comes from a study of pediatric ulcerative colitis. Study details: Disease was pancolitis in under 10 and left-sided in two, histology-confirmed.

Study-level results: Blood-rectal clonal overlap within each person was significantly higher in ulcerative colitis patients than controls. A couple of rectal clonotypes were found only in ulcerative colitis patients, all of them.

The origin of this receptor is a boy under 18 with moderate ulcerative colitis. Sample: blood.

The CDR3 spells CAWSVLGNTIYF. Here the CDR3 DNA reads TGTGCCTGGAGTGTACTTGGAAACACCATATATTTT. V gene TRBV30 combines with J gene TRBJ1-3; D is unclear. This CDR3 is built from 12 residues. V was clipped by 0 bases and J by 3 bases, with 3 bases between them. The germline V gene encodes CDR1 GTSNPN and CDR2 SVGIG (reference sequence).